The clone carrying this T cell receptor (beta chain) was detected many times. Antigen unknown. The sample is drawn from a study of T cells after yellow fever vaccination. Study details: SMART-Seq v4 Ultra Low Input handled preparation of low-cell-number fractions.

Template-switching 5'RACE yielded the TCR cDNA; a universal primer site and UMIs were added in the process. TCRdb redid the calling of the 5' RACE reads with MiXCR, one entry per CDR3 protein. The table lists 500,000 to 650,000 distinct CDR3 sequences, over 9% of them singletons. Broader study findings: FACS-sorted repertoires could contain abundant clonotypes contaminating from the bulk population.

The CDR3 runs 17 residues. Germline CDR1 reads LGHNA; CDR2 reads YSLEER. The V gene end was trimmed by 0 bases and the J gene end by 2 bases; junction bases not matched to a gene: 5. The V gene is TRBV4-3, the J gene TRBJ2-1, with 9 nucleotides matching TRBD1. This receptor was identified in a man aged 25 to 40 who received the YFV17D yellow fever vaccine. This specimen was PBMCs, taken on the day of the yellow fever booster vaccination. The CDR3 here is CASSQEGQGPAYNEQFF. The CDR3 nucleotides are TGCGCCAGCAGCCAAGAGGGACAGGGTCCCGCCTACAATGAGCAGTTCTTC.